The 23 T cell receptor beta chains below all came from one sample that was sequenced in a study of T cell responses to AZD1222 COVID-19 vaccine. Profiling relied on immunoSEQ multiplex PCR, and the TCRdb table lists in-frame clones only, not all of them. The table lists around 150,000 clones, less than 95% of them singletons. This sample comprised peripheral blood, obtained on day 0 of AZD1222 vaccination. These receptors were obtained from an adult in good health.

This chain uses TRBV2 with TRBJ2-6; TRBD2 is a possible D gene (6 bases). V dropped 9 bases and J dropped 0 bases, with 21 bases sitting between them. The CDR3 contains 18 residues. In germline, CDR1 is SNHLY, CDR2 FYNNEI. CDR3 loop: CASFGRDGGLSGANVLTF. CDR3 nucleotides: TGTGCCAGTTTCGGCCGGGACGGGGGACTCTCTGGGGCCAACGTCCTGACTTTC. Based on the CDR3 plus reference TRBV2 and TRBJ2-6, the full variable domain is EPEVTQTPSHQVTQMGQEVILRCVPISNHLYFYWYRQILGQKVEFLVSFYNNEISEKSEIFDDQFSVERPDGSNFTLKIRSTKLEDSAMYFCASFGRDGGLSGANVLTFGAGSRLTVL.

The chain has TRBV7-9 and TRBJ1-2; D is ambiguous. There are 15 residues in the CDR3. From germline, CDR1 is SEHNR and CDR2 FQNEAQ (reference sequence). Trimming took off 2 bases at V and 2 bases at J, with 12 bases between the two ends. CDR3 residues: CASSLFKEDNYGYTF. The CDR3 DNA reads as TGTGCCAGCAGCTTATTCAAGGAAGACAACTATGGCTACACCTTC. Full variable domain (remainder filled in from reference TRBV7-9 and TRBJ1-2): DTGVSQNPRHKITKRGQNVTFRCDPISEHNRLYWYRQTLGQGPEFLTYFQNEAQLEKSRLLSDRFSAERPKGSFSTLEIQRTEQGDSAMYLCASSLFKEDNYGYTFGSGTRLTVV.

The V and J genes are TRBV23-1 and TRBJ1-1; 8 nucleotides align to TRBD1. TRBV23-1 is labeled an ORF, and its function is uncertain. The V segment lost 2 bases and the J segment 1 base; nucleotides outside the gene matches: 0. The CDR3 has 14 residues. The DNA of the CDR3 is TGCGCCAGCAGTCAAGGACAGGGGAACACTGAAGCTTTCTTT. Protein product: CASSQGQGNTEAFF.

The genes are TRBV30 and TRBJ2-2; D may be TRBD1 or TRBD2 (6 bases each). V was clipped by 5 bases and J by 6 bases, with 13 bases between them. The CDR3 sequence is 13 residues long. In germline, CDR1 is GTSNPN, CDR2 SVGIG (reference sequence). The CDR3 is CAWGAEGAGELFF. In DNA form, the CDR3 reads TGTGCCTGGGGGGCGGAGGGGGCCGGGGAGCTGTTTTTT.

This chain links TRBV7-2 with TRBJ2-7; possible D gene TRBD2, 6 bases. The CDR3 is 14 residues long. The germline V and J ends were trimmed by 5 bases and 2 bases, with 13 bases remaining between them. Per the germline V gene, CDR1 is SGHTA and CDR2 is FQGNSA. DNA for the CDR3: TGTGCCAGCAGCCGGGAGTCCAGGGCCTACGAGCAGTACTTC. Translated, it gives CASSRESRAYEQYF.

CDR3 loop: CASSSWMGDNEQFF. Written as DNA, the CDR3 is TGTGCCAGCAGCTCTTGGATGGGAGATAATGAGCAGTTCTTC. The V call is TRBV7-8, the J call TRBJ2-1; tentatively, D is TRBD2 (5 bases). Germline CDR1 SGHVS, CDR2 FQNEAQ. The V end was cut by 4 bases, the J end by 7 bases, with 14 bases between. This CDR3 is 14 amino acids long.

This clone was seen once. The V gene is TRBV18, the J gene TRBJ2-7, with 12 bases matching TRBD2. This CDR3 contains 14 residues. V was pared by 6 bases and J by 7 bases, with 7 bases of the junction left unmatched. Germline-derived CDR1 and CDR2 are KGHSH and LQKENI. CDR3 coding DNA: TGTGCCAGCTCCGCGACTAGCGGGGGTACGGAGCAGTACTTC. This sequence encodes CASSATSGGTEQYF.

The chain couples TRBV4-2 to TRBJ2-3, with D unresolved. The CDR3 is 14 amino acids. The V and J ends lost 0 bases and 0 bases respectively, with 4 bases between them. The germline V gene encodes CDR1 LGHNA and CDR2 YNFKEQ. CDR3 in DNA: TGTGCCAGCAGCCAAGACGGCAGCACAGATACGCAGTATTTT. Translating it yields CASSQDGSTDTQYF.

The rearrangement joins TRBV10-3 to TRBJ1-2; 11 nucleotides align to TRBD1. Germline CDR1 ENHRY, CDR2 SYGVKD. This CDR3 is 13 amino acids long. With V trimmed by 4 bases and J by 7 bases, 2 bases remained unmatched. CDR3 in amino acids: CAISGDRGSGYTF. For the CDR3, the DNA is TGTGCCATCAGTGGGGACAGGGGGAGTGGCTACACCTTC.

The chain joins TRBV5-1 to TRBJ1-1; 7 bases fit TRBD1. The CDR3 runs to 16 residues. Germline V gene sequence: CDR1 SGHRS, CDR2 YFSETQ. Losses at the gene ends were 3 bases for V and 3 bases for J; bases not matched to a gene: 11. CDR3 bases: TGCGCCAGCAGCTCCCCGCCGGGTCAGGGGGACACTGAAGCTTTCTTT. Translating gives CASSSPPGQGDTEAFF.

The chain uses TRBV30 and TRBJ1-3, with a possible D match to TRBD1 (6 bases). Between the trimmed V and J ends, which lost 4 bases and 0 bases, there was a span of 19 bases. Per the germline V gene, CDR1 is GTSNPN and CDR2 is SVGIG (reference sequence). CDR3 length: 17 amino acids. In DNA, the CDR3 is TGTGCCTGGATGCGTTACCGGGACACCTTCTCTGGAAACACCATATATTTT. Protein: CAWMRYRDTFSGNTIYF.

The chain joins TRBV6-4 to TRBJ2-3; 12 bases are shared with TRBD2. The germline V gene has CDR1 MRHNA and CDR2 SNTAGT. J gave up 4 bases and V 4 bases, and 3 bases lay outside the gene matches. The CDR3 extends over 15 amino acids. The CDR3 region has the DNA TGTGCCAGCAGTGCTAGCGGGGGGGCCCCAGATACGCAGTATTTT. It codes for CASSASGGAPDTQYF.

The chain joins TRBV28 to TRBJ2-5; 9 nucleotides align to TRBD2. CDR1 is MDHEN, CDR2 SYDVKM, per germline. The CDR3 contains 17 residues. With V trimmed by 5 bases and J by 1 base, 11 bases remained unmatched. CDR3 coding DNA: TGTGCCAGCAGTCCCGCTAGCGGGATATTCGTCCAAGAGACCCAGTACTTC. Protein sequence: CASSPASGIFVQETQYF.

The chain employs TRBV4-2 and TRBJ2-7, with TRBD2 matching over 10 bases. The junction had 11 bases not matched to a gene; V was cut back by 4 bases and J by 2 bases. Germline CDR1 LGHNA, CDR2 YNFKEQ. CDR3 length: 17 amino acids. CDR3 sequence: CASSPGLAGVKPYEQYF. DNA for the CDR3: TGTGCCAGCAGCCCGGGGCTAGCGGGAGTCAAACCCTACGAGCAGTACTTC.

This clone was counted a few times. The chain has TRBV5-6 and TRBJ2-7; D is possibly TRBD1 or TRBD2 (5 bases each). The length of the CDR3 is 15 residues. Trimming took 4 bases from V and 2 from J, leaving 16 bases between them. Germline-derived CDR1 and CDR2 are SGHDT and YYEEEE. The CDR3 sequence: CASSLFRGPAYEQYF. CDR3 DNA sequence: TGTGCCAGCAGCCTCTTCCGGGGACCGGCCTACGAGCAGTACTTC.

The chain uses TRBV28 and TRBJ2-7; 7 bases are a match to TRBD1. The CDR3 loop spans 16 amino acids. V lost 3 bases, J lost 6 bases, and 14 bases stayed unmatched. Germline values: CDR1 MDHEN, CDR2 SYDVKM. CDR3 in amino acids: CASSFLTGDRLSEQYF. The CDR3 DNA reads TGTGCCAGCAGTTTCCTCACAGGGGACCGACTGTCCGAGCAGTACTTC.

V and J are TRBV6-5 and TRBJ2-6; a weak D match, TRBD1 (6 bases). CDR3 length: 14 amino acids. CDR1 is MNHEY and CDR2 is SVGAGI in the germline V gene. Trimming pared 8 bases from V and 4 bases from J, leaving 12 bases between. CDR3 sequence: CASPGVSGANVLTF. The CDR3 DNA is TGTGCCAGCCCAGGGGTGTCAGGGGCCAACGTCCTGACTTTC.

In this sample, this clone turned up once. V gene TRBV27 combines with J gene TRBJ2-5; the D gene is possibly TRBD2 (7 bases). Per germline, CDR1 MNHEY and CDR2 SMNVEV (reference sequence). Trimming left V 8 bases short and J 2 bases short, with 30 bases between. CDR3 size: 19 residues. CDR3 bases: TGTGCCAGCGGTCCCCAGGGAGGGGGACGGGAGATGTGGCAAGAGACCCAGTACTTC. Protein sequence: CASGPQGGGREMWQETQYF.

The table lists this clone with a few counts. This chain links TRBV18 with TRBJ2-7, with 8 nucleotides matching TRBD1. The J segment lost 4 bases and the V segment lost 2 bases, leaving 4 bases of the junction unmatched. The CDR3 runs 14 residues. CDR1 is KGHSH and CDR2 is LQKENI in the germline V gene. The CDR3 region has the DNA TGTGCCAGCTCACCAGTTGGGACAGGATACGAGCAGTACTTC. Its protein is CASSPVGTGYEQYF.

This chain uses TRBV6-4 with TRBJ2-1, with 15 positions matching TRBD2. V dropped 4 bases and J dropped 9; count of bases not matched to a gene: 1. Germline V gives CDR1 MRHNA, CDR2 SNTAGT. This CDR3 has 14 residues. Written as DNA, the CDR3 is TGTGCCAGCAGTGGGACTAGCGGGGGGGCTGAGCAGTTCTTC. As protein: CASSGTSGGAEQFF.

This chain joins TRBV6-6 and TRBJ2-7; D gene unclear. The length of the CDR3 is 14 residues. The germline V gene has CDR1 MNHNY and CDR2 SVGAGI (reference sequence). Trimming took off 6 bases at V and 5 bases at J, with 17 bases between the two ends. The CDR3 here is CASSLGLPSHEQYF. CDR3 bases: TGTGCCAGCAGCTTAGGGTTACCGTCTCACGAGCAGTACTTC.

The gene calls are TRBV11-2 and TRBJ1-2; D ambiguous. The CDR3 is 13 amino acids. The germline V gene has CDR1 SGHAT and CDR2 FQNNGV. V dropped 5 bases and J dropped 3 bases, with 10 bases sitting between them. The CDR3 nucleotides are TGTGCCAGCAGCCTGCTTAGTGACTATGGCTACACCTTC. Encoded protein: CASSLLSDYGYTF.

This chain connects TRBV7-9 to TRBJ1-1; D not certain. V was pared by 5 bases and J by 1 base, with 8 bases between. There are 13 residues in the CDR3. Per the germline V gene, CDR1 is SEHNR and CDR2 is FQNEAQ (reference sequence). Here the CDR3 DNA reads TGTGCCAGCAGCCCCCGTTGGAACACTGAAGCTTTCTTT. Its protein product is CASSPRWNTEAFF.